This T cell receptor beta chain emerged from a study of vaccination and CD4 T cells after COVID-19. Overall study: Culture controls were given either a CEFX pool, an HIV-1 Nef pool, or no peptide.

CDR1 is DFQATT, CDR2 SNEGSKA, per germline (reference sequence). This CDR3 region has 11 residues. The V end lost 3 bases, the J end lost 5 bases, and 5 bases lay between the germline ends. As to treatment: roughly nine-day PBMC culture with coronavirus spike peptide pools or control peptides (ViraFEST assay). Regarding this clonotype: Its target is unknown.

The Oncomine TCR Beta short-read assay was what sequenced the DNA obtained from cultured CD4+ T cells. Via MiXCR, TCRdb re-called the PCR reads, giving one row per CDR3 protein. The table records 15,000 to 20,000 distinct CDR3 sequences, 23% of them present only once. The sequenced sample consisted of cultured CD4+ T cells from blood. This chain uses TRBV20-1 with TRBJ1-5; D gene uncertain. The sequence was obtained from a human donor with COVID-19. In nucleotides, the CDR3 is TGCAGTGCTAGCCCAGATCAGCCCCAGCATTTT. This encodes CSASPDQPQHF.